The 31 T cell receptor beta chains presented below share a single source sample, sequenced in a study of a mutant IDH1 vaccine in newly diagnosed glioma. The time point denotes: week 5, during vaccination. Doses comprised 300 ug of mutant IDH1 20-mer peptide each, plus topical imiquimod. No antigens are known for them. Generated by immunoSEQ multiplex PCR, the TCRdb table keeps only in-frame clones and is missing some. This table holds more than 55,000 clones, around 82% found once. The input for sequencing was PBMCs, taken from a glioma patient whose treatment included an IDH1 peptide vaccine. The receptor source for this set is a woman between 18 and 29 years old with glioma. Some clones in this sample may be carry-over from other donors' samples.

The CDR3 DNA follows: TGTGCCAGCAGTTACTCGACGGCAGGGAAAGGCAAACTGTTTTTT. Its translation: CASSYSTAGKGKLFF. The J gene is TRBJ1-4, the V gene TRBV6-5; weak D call: TRBD1 (5 bases). The V gene lost 0 bases and the J gene lost 11 bases, with 16 bases spanning the gap. This CDR3 contains 15 residues. CDR1 is MNHEY and CDR2 is SVGAGI in the germline V gene.

The rearrangement uses TRBV5-1 and TRBJ2-7; 12 bases agree with TRBD2. Germline CDR1 and CDR2: SGHRS and YFSETQ. The CDR3 has 15 amino acids. J was trimmed by 5 bases and V by 3 bases; bases with no gene match: 6. The CDR3 reads CASSSGLAGFDEQYF. CDR3 DNA sequence: TGCGCCAGCAGCTCTGGACTAGCGGGGTTCGACGAGCAGTACTTC.

This clone was picked up a small number of times. V usage is TRBV7-9 and J usage is TRBJ1-1, with a possible D match to TRBD1 (5 bases). The germline V and J ends were trimmed by 5 bases and 3 bases, with 13 bases remaining between them. Germline assignment: CDR1 SEHNR and CDR2 FQNEAQ (reference sequence). The length of the CDR3 is 14 residues. The CDR3 DNA sequence: TGTGCCAGCAGCGATCAGGGAGAGGACACTGAAGCTTTCTTT. Protein product: CASSDQGEDTEAFF.

This clone was observed once. The chain recombines TRBV29-1 with TRBJ1-1, with a tentative D call TRBD1 (5 bases). Germline assignment: CDR1 SQVTM and CDR2 ANQGSEA. V lost 4 bases, J lost 1 base, and 13 bases lay in between. This CDR3 has 14 amino acids. In nucleotides, the CDR3 is TGCAGCGTTGGCCAGGGACGATCGAACACTGAAGCTTTCTTT. Protein sequence: CSVGQGRSNTEAFF.

The gene calls are TRBV7-2 and TRBJ2-7; D gene unclear. Germline V gives CDR1 SGHTA, CDR2 FQGNSA. The CDR3 has 16 residues. Trimming removed 1 base from V and 5 bases from J, with 18 bases in between. CDR3 coding DNA: TGTGCCAGCAGCTTAGTCGCCGGTGCTTGGTTAGACGAGCAGTACTTC. Translating it yields CASSLVAGAWLDEQYF. The full variable domain, rest sourced from reference TRBV7-2 and TRBJ2-7, is GAGVSQSPSNKVTEKGKDVELRCDPISGHTALYWYRQSLGQGLEFLIYFQGNSAPDKSGLPSDRFSAERTGGSVSTLTIQRTQQEDSAVYLCASSLVAGAWLDEQYFGPGTRLTVT.

In its sample, this clone was seen once. The chain has TRBV6-6 and TRBJ1-2; a weak D match, TRBD1 (6 bases). Looked up from germline, CDR1 is MNHNY and CDR2 is SVGAGI (reference sequence). The V gene lost 6 bases and the J gene lost 4 bases, with 15 bases spanning the gap. This CDR3 region has 14 residues. The CDR3 sequence is CASRWGGQGYGYTF. Written as DNA, the CDR3 is TGTGCCAGCAGATGGGGGGGCCAAGGCTATGGCTACACCTTC.

The V gene is TRBV11-1, the J gene TRBJ1-1; D is unresolved. CDR1 is SGHAT, CDR2 FQDESV, per germline (reference sequence). There are 12 residues in the CDR3. V was cut by 3 bases and J by 6 bases, with 8 bases left in between. The CDR3 protein is CASSFTTAEAFF. The CDR3 DNA reads as TGTGCCAGCAGCTTCACTACGGCTGAAGCTTTCTTT. The entire variable domain, with the rest obtained from reference TRBV11-1 and TRBJ1-1, is as follows: EAEVAQSPRYKITEKSQAVAFWCDPISGHATLYWYRQILGQGPELLVQFQDESVVDDSQLPKDRFSAERLKGVDSTLKIQPAELGDSAMYLCASSFTTAEAFFGQGTRLTVV.

The chain employs TRBV11-2 and TRBJ1-1; D is possibly TRBD1 (6 bases). The CDR3 runs 15 residues. Germline CDR1 reads SGHAT; CDR2 reads FQNNGV. The V end was cut by 4 bases, the J end by 1 base, with 13 bases between. The CDR3 here is CASSSGDAWNTEAFF. CDR3 DNA: TGTGCCAGCAGCTCAGGGGACGCCTGGAACACTGAAGCTTTCTTT.

The V and J genes are TRBV27 and TRBJ1-6; the D is unclear. Germline V gene lookup returns CDR1 MNHEY and CDR2 SMNVEV (reference sequence). Trimming took off 2 bases at V and 5 bases at J, with 13 bases between the two ends. There are 16 residues in the CDR3. The CDR3 sequence is CASSLAWGRDNSPLHF. The CDR3 bases are TGTGCCAGCAGTTTAGCGTGGGGTAGGGATAATTCACCCCTCCACTTT.

The chain joins TRBV21-1 to TRBJ1-1. TRBV21-1 is a documented pseudogene. The CDR3 contains 15 residues. In DNA form, the CDR3 reads TGTGCCAGCAGCCCAAGCTGGGTTGGGAACACTGAAGCTTTCTTT. It yields the protein CASSPSWVGNTEAFF.

The gene calls are TRBV19 and TRBJ2-7, with D unclear. In germline, CDR1 is LNHDA, CDR2 SQIVND (reference sequence). With 3 bases removed from V and 3 bases from J, the gap between germline ends came to 9 bases. This CDR3 spans 13 amino acids. DNA for the CDR3: TGTGCCAGTAGTATCATGATACTCTACGAGCAGTACTTC. This gives the protein CASSIMILYEQYF.

This chain links TRBV19 with TRBJ1-5, with D perhaps matching TRBD1 (6 bases). Trimming pared 6 bases from V and 0 bases from J, leaving 12 bases between. The germline V gene encodes CDR1 LNHDA and CDR2 SQIVND (reference sequence). This CDR3 is 15 amino acids long. CDR3 in DNA: TGTGCCAGTAGACTAGACAGGTCTAGCAATCAGCCCCAGCATTTT. Its protein is CASRLDRSSNQPQHF. Combining the CDR3 with reference TRBV19 and TRBJ1-5 gives the whole variable domain DGGITQSPKYLFRKEGQNVTLSCEQNLNHDAMYWYRQDPGQGLRLIYYSQIVNDFQKGDIAEGYSVSREKKESFPLTVTSAQKNPTAFYLCASRLDRSSNQPQHFGDGTRLSIL.

The chain has TRBV5-4 and TRBJ2-1; D ambiguous. CDR1 and CDR2 (germline): SGHNT, YYREEE (reference sequence). V lost 3 bases and J lost 10, with 11 bases in between. The CDR3 totals 12 residues. CDR3 in amino acids: CASSSGFGEQFF. The CDR3 DNA sequence: TGTGCCAGCAGCTCGGGCTTTGGGGAGCAGTTCTTC.

This clone was seen once. V is TRBV10-2 and J is TRBJ2-7; unclear D gene. The CDR3 consists of 13 residues. The ends were cut back, 2 bases at V and 6 bases at J, with 11 bases in the middle. CDR1 is WSHSY, CDR2 SAAADI, per germline. Here the CDR3 DNA reads TGCGCCAGCAGTGAGGTATCAGATAGCGAGCAGTACTTC. Its translation is CASSEVSDSEQYF.

V gene TRBV2 combines with J gene TRBJ2-5, with a tentative D call TRBD2 (6 bases). Germline V gives CDR1 SNHLY, CDR2 FYNNEI. CDR3 size: 14 residues. V was pared by 10 bases and J by 2 bases, with 17 bases between. The CDR3 region is CATLLGGTQETQYF. In DNA, the CDR3 is TGTGCCACGCTACTCGGGGGAACTCAAGAGACCCAGTACTTC. The entire variable domain, with the rest obtained from reference TRBV2 and TRBJ2-5, is as follows: EPEVTQTPSHQVTQMGQEVILRCVPISNHLYFYWYRQILGQKVEFLVSFYNNEISEKSEIFDDQFSVERPDGSNFTLKIRSTKLEDSAMYFCATLLGGTQETQYFGPGTRLLVL.

The chain joins TRBV5-1 to TRBJ2-5, with D uncertain. There are 15 residues in the CDR3. CDR1 and CDR2 (germline): SGHRS, YFSETQ. The ends were cut back, 0 bases at V and 4 bases at J, with 13 bases in the middle. CDR3 sequence: CASSLVARWGETQYF. Here the CDR3 DNA reads TGCGCCAGCAGCTTGGTGGCCCGCTGGGGAGAGACCCAGTACTTC.

This clone was recorded a few times. The chain has TRBV5-6 and TRBJ1-1; D is uncertain. This CDR3 spans 11 amino acids. With 4 bases removed from V and 8 bases from J, the gap between germline ends came to 9 bases. CDR1 SGHDT and CDR2 YYEEEE come from the germline V gene. The CDR3 nucleotides are TGTGCCAGCAGCCTCGAGAGAGAAGCTTTCTTT. This translates into CASSLEREAFF.

The V call is TRBV5-6, the J call TRBJ2-7, with TRBD2 as a possible D gene (5 bases). Trimming stripped 0 bases from V and 6 bases from J, with 7 bases between. Germline V gives CDR1 SGHDT, CDR2 YYEEEE. The CDR3 sequence is 12 residues long. The CDR3 DNA reads as TGTGCCAGCAGCTTGGTCCGGGGCGAGCAGTACTTC. Its translation: CASSLVRGEQYF. Full variable domain (remainder filled in from reference TRBV5-6 and TRBJ2-7): DAGVTQSPTHLIKTRGQQVTLRCSPKSGHDTVSWYQQALGQGPQFIFQYYEEEERQRGNFPDRFSGHQFPNYSSELNVNALLLGDSALYLCASSLVRGEQYFGPGTRLTVT.

This clone was found once. The chain carries TRBV9 and TRBJ1-2; TRBD1 matches at 11 bases. CDR3 size: 14 residues. Germline loops: CDR1 SGDLS, CDR2 YYNGEE. Trimming cost V 4 bases and J 6 bases; bases outside gene matches: 5. CDR3 sequence: CASSSQGQGDGYTF. CDR3 coding DNA: TGTGCCAGCAGCTCGCAGGGACAGGGGGATGGCTACACCTTC.

The chain joins TRBV19 to TRBJ2-2, with 12 bases that match TRBD2. The CDR3 consists of 16 residues. The germline V gene has CDR1 LNHDA and CDR2 SQIVND (reference sequence). The junction had 6 bases not matched to a gene; V was cut back by 4 bases and J by 6 bases. Here the CDR3 DNA reads TGTGCCAGTAGTACACCTAGCGGGGGGGCCCCCGGGGAGCTGTTTTTT. Its protein product is CASSTPSGGAPGELFF.

Written as DNA, the CDR3 is TGTGCCAGTAGTTCTCCCGGGACCTTCTACGAGCAGTACTTC. As protein: CASSSPGTFYEQYF. The V call is TRBV19, the J call TRBJ2-7; the D gene could be TRBD1 or TRBD2 (5 bases each). The CDR3 runs 14 residues. V lost 5 bases, J lost 3 bases, and 14 bases lay in between. Germline-derived CDR1 and CDR2 are LNHDA and SQIVND (reference sequence).

V is TRBV4-3 and J is TRBJ2-7, with TRBD1 matching over 9 bases. The V gene end was trimmed by 0 bases and the J gene end by 5 bases; junction bases not matched to a gene: 5. Looked up from germline, CDR1 is LGHNA and CDR2 is YSLEER. The CDR3 has 15 amino acids. The DNA for the CDR3 is TGCGCCAGCAGCCAAGATGTGGGACAGGGTAACGAGCAGTACTTC. This translates into CASSQDVGQGNEQYF.

The V and J genes are TRBV6-5 and TRBJ2-7, with D possibly being TRBD2 (5 bases). The V end was cut by 6 bases, the J end by 7 bases, with 13 bases between. In germline, CDR1 is MNHEY, CDR2 SVGAGI. The CDR3 is 12 amino acids. CDR3 sequence: CASSSSPGEQYF. CDR3 DNA sequence: TGTGCCAGCAGCTCTTCACCGGGGGAGCAGTACTTC.

This chain connects TRBV7-2 to TRBJ2-2, with no clear D. Per germline, CDR1 SGHTA and CDR2 FQGNSA. The ends were cut back, 2 bases at V and 7 bases at J, with 8 bases in the middle. This CDR3 has 13 residues. CDR3 nucleotides: TGTGCCAGCAGCTTACTACCCGGCGGGGAGCTGTTTTTT. Translating gives CASSLLPGGELFF.

This sequence joins TRBV12-5 and TRBJ1-1; D ambiguous. Germline CDR1 is LGHNT and CDR2 is FRNRAP. V gave up 2 bases and J gave up 0 bases, with 7 bases separating them. The CDR3 runs 14 residues. The CDR3 loop reads CASGLPPMNTEAFF. In DNA form, the CDR3 reads TGTGCTAGTGGTTTGCCCCCGATGAACACTGAAGCTTTCTTT. The whole variable domain, remainder taken from reference TRBV12-5 and TRBJ1-1, is DARVTQTPRHKVTEMGQEVTMRCQPILGHNTVFWYRQTMMQGLELLAYFRNRAPLDDSGMPKDRFSAEMPDATLATLKIQPSEPRDSAVYFCASGLPPMNTEAFFGQGTRLTVV.

V and J are TRBV6-1 and TRBJ1-3; maybe TRBD1 (6 bases). There are 13 residues in the CDR3. Deletions cut 4 bases from V and 4 bases from J, with 8 bases between. The germline V gene encodes CDR1 MNHNS and CDR2 SASEGT. CDR3 amino acids: CASSVQGGNTIYF. CDR3 in DNA: TGTGCCAGCAGTGTACAGGGAGGAAACACCATATATTTT.

The rearrangement links TRBV5-6 to TRBJ1-1; D not certain. Trimming left V 4 bases short and J 11 bases short, with 15 bases between. CDR1 is SGHDT and CDR2 is YYEEEE in the germline V gene. This CDR3 contains 12 residues. The CDR3 region is CASSGDQIKAFF. The CDR3 nucleotides read TGTGCCAGCAGCGGGGATCAAATAAAGGCTTTCTTT.

This chain joins TRBV7-9 and TRBJ1-2; weak D call: TRBD1 (5 bases). The V gene lost 5 bases and the J gene lost 3 bases, with 16 bases spanning the gap. The germline V gene has CDR1 SEHNR and CDR2 FQNEAQ (reference sequence). The CDR3 contains 15 residues. The CDR3 spells CASSPRLQVDYGYTF. In DNA, the CDR3 is TGTGCCAGCAGCCCCCGTCTACAGGTTGACTATGGCTACACCTTC.

This chain uses TRBV7-2 with TRBJ2-1; D uncertain. V was pared by 2 bases and J by 0 bases, with 5 bases between. From germline, CDR1 is SGHTA and CDR2 FQGNSA. The CDR3 has 14 residues. DNA of the CDR3: TGTGCCAGCAGCTTAAGCGCCTCCTACAATGAGCAGTTCTTC. Translating gives CASSLSASYNEQFF. Full variable domain (missing parts from reference TRBV7-2 and TRBJ2-1): GAGVSQSPSNKVTEKGKDVELRCDPISGHTALYWYRQSLGQGLEFLIYFQGNSAPDKSGLPSDRFSAERTGGSVSTLTIQRTQQEDSAVYLCASSLSASYNEQFFGPGTRLTVL.

The rearrangement joins TRBV5-1 to TRBJ2-1; 7 bases line up with TRBD1. J lost 0 bases, V lost 4 bases, and 10 bases had no gene match. From germline, CDR1 is SGHRS and CDR2 YFSETQ. CDR3 length: 17 residues. The CDR3 reads CASSPGQELSSYNEQFF. DNA for the CDR3: TGCGCCAGCAGCCCCGGACAGGAACTCAGCTCCTACAATGAGCAGTTCTTC.

The chain links TRBV30 to TRBJ2-5; 10 bases fit TRBD2. Germline CDR1 reads GTSNPN; CDR2 reads SVGIG (reference sequence). This CDR3 region has 15 residues. V lost 2 bases to trimming and J lost 4 bases; unmatched junction nucleotides: 7. The CDR3 sequence: CAWSLQRGGRETQYF. The CDR3 DNA follows: TGTGCCTGGAGTTTGCAGCGGGGGGGCAGAGAGACCCAGTACTTC.